What follows are 11 T cell receptor beta chains derived from one specimen sequenced in a study of tumor-infiltrating lymphocytes in primary liver carcinoma. Reverse transcription of roughly 0.5 ug total RNA with a constant-region primer produced TCR beta cDNA. A slightly modified ARM-PCR protocol with three nested multiplex PCR rounds produced these TCR beta libraries. Amplification in the first two PCR rounds was performed using TRBV1-TRBV30 forward primers and a C-beta reverse primer for 10 cycles each. TCRdb re-derived calls from the multiplex PCR reads in MiXCR, one entry per CDR3 protein. The sample gives about 200,000 distinct CDR3 sequences, 65% of which show up once; approximately 6.6% is in the top ten. In addition to blood RNA drawn from unsorted whole blood, germline DNA was extracted. Sequencing was done on a sample of peripheral blood. Receptors were obtained from a woman in her sixties with primary liver carcinoma and hepatitis B virus infection.

As concerns this clonotype: An end of the junction differs from the germline gene, which may be a read error. The chain uses TRBV11-1 and TRBJ2-6; D assignment may be TRBD1 or TRBD2 (5 bases each). This CDR3 has 16 residues. Germline V gives CDR1 SGHAT, CDR2 FQDESV (reference sequence). For the CDR3, the DNA is TGTGTCAGCAGCTTCACGGCGGACTCTGGGGCCAGCGTCTTGACTTTC. Translating gives CVSSFTADSGASVLTF. The full variable domain, in which reference TRBV11-1 and TRBJ2-6 provide the parts outside the CDR3, is EAEVAQSPRYKITEKSQAVAFWCDPISGHATLYWYRQILGQGPELLVQFQDESVVDDSQLPKDRFSAERLKGVDSTLKIQPAELGDSAMYLCVSSFTADSGASVLTFGAGSRLTVL.

This chain connects TRBV30 to TRBJ2-1; 8 nucleotides line up with TRBD2. Germline V gene sequence: CDR1 GTSNPN, CDR2 SVGIG (reference sequence). V trimming: 0 bases; J trimming: 9 bases; junction bases outside the gene matches: 10. This CDR3 is 15 amino acids long. In nucleotides, the CDR3 is TGTGCCTGGAGTGTAAGGCTAGCGGGTCACGTTGAGCAGTTCTTC. Translating it yields CAWSVRLAGHVEQFF.

Notes on this clonotype: The CDR3 carries no conserved terminal phenylalanine or tryptophan, so it likely arises from a read error. This chain joins TRBV11-2 and TRBJ2-7; TRBD2 aligns across 8 bases. The germline CDR1 and CDR2 sequences are SGHAT and FQNNGV. The CDR3 extends over 18 amino acids. The CDR3 DNA is TGCGCCAGCAGCTTAGATTGGATCAGTCTAGCGGGTCCCTATGAGCAGTACCTC. This translates into CASSLDWISLAGPYEQYL.

This clonotype has a count of ten or more. The chain has TRBV6-6 and TRBJ1-1; TRBD1 agrees at 8 bases. J lost 11 bases, V lost 7 bases, and 9 bases had no gene match. This CDR3 has 12 amino acids. Germline-derived CDR1 and CDR2 are MNHNY and SVGAGI (reference sequence). DNA of the CDR3: TGTGCCAGCACCGTAGGACAGGGAGGCGCTTTCTTT. It is translated as CASTVGQGGAFF.

As concerns this clonotype: The junction does not match germline at one end; this may be a read error. The V call is TRBV29-1, the J call TRBJ2-6, with D tentatively TRBD1 (5 bases). The CDR3 has 13 residues. Germline V gene data show CDR1 as SQVTM and CDR2 as ANQGSEA. CDR3 sequence (DNA): TGCAGCGTTGTAGTAAAAGGGGCCAATGTCCTGACTTTC. Translated: CSVVVKGANVLTF.

Worth noting for this clonotype: Just one base apart from a much larger clone, this may be a read error. The chain carries TRBV28 and TRBJ2-6; D gene unclear. Per germline, CDR1 MDHEN and CDR2 SYDVKM. The V gene lost 7 bases and the J gene lost 0 bases, with 13 bases spanning the gap. This CDR3 spans 16 amino acids. The CDR3 DNA reads TGTGCCAGCAATACCTACACGAGCTCTGGGGCCAACGTCCTGACTTTC. This encodes CASNTYTSSGANVLTF.

For this clonotype: One end of the junction varies from germline; a read error may be responsible. The chain carries TRBV10-3 and TRBJ2-7; D remains ambiguous. Germline CDR1 reads ENHRY; CDR2 reads SYGVKD. The CDR3 sequence is 13 residues long. The CDR3 protein is CAICEDDPYEQYF. Written as DNA, the CDR3 is TGTGCCATCTGCGAGGACGATCCATACGAGCAGTATTTC.

There are a few counts of this clonotype. The DNA for the CDR3 is TGCGCCAGCAGTGGTTCCACTCCGGGCACCGGGGAGCTGTTTTTT. It codes for CASSGSTPGTGELFF. The chain carries TRBV10-1 and TRBJ2-2; D gene unclear. V was shortened by 4 bases and J by 4 bases, with 13 bases between the two germline ends. The germline V gene encodes CDR1 WNHNN and CDR2 SYGVQD (reference sequence). CDR3 size: 15 residues.

This clonotype is labeled as medium-sized. This sequence joins TRBV11-2 and TRBJ2-7; 9 nucleotides align to TRBD1. The germline V gene has CDR1 SGHAT and CDR2 FQNNGV. The CDR3 loop spans 14 amino acids. V lost 5 bases and J lost 6; bases outside the gene matches: 8. This CDR3 reads CASSLRDRVGEQYF. The CDR3 DNA follows: TGTGCCAGCAGCCTCCGGGACAGGGTCGGCGAGCAGTACTTC.

As to this clonotype: A read error is possible here, since a much larger clone lies one base away. The chain is built from TRBV4-1 and TRBJ2-7; 7 bases are a match to TRBD2. The CDR3 is 16 residues long. Germline CDR1 reads MGHRA; CDR2 reads YSYEKL. The CDR3 loop is CASSRESFAGENEQYF. DNA of the CDR3: TGTGCCAGCAGCCGAGAAAGTTTTGCGGGGGAGAACGAGCAGTACTTC.

This clonotype came up a few times. Possible read error: a much larger clone is one base away. V usage is TRBV29-1 and J usage is TRBJ1-4, with 7 bases fitting TRBD1. The CDR3 spans 14 residues. Germline CDR1 SQVTM, CDR2 ANQGSEA. The CDR3 spells CSVRGFATNGKLFF. The CDR3 nucleotides are TGCAGCGTCAGGGGGTTTGCAACTAATGGAAAACTGTTTTTT. Filled out from reference TRBV29-1 and TRBJ1-4, the complete variable domain reads SAVISQKPSRDICQRGTSLTIQCQVDSQVTMMFWYRQQPGQSLTLIATANQGSEATYESGFVIDKFPISRPNLTFSTLTVSNMSPEDSSIYLCSVRGFATNGKLFFGSGTQLSVL.